This passage covers 20 T cell receptor beta chains from one sample sequenced in a study of regulatory T cells in long-lasting Graves disease. Libraries of TCR beta came from iRepertoire HTBI primers plus Arm-PCR of CDR3 regions. TCRdb reanalysed the multiplex PCR reads using MiXCR and keeps one entry per CDR3 protein. The sample includes around 450,000 distinct CDR3 sequences, 15% to 20% of them seen just once. Time point of the sample: newly diagnosed GD, antithyroid drugs for less than 3 months. The TCR library used RNA extracted from PBMCs. The data also belong to a second study, concerning T cells in Graves' hyperthyroidism and ophthalmopathy.

Sequences were derived from peripheral blood mononuclear cells (PBMCs), sampled at new diagnosis, from a patient treated with antithyroid drugs. These receptors were taken from a man in his forties with Graves disease.

Many counts were recorded for this clonotype. The chain recombines TRBV12-3 or TRBV12-4 with TRBJ2-7; perhaps TRBD1 as D (6 bases). The CDR3 is 13 amino acids. V was trimmed by 7 bases and J by 1 base, leaving 11 bases between them. CDR3 bases: TGTGCCAGCACCTCGGACAGATCCTACGAGCAGTACTTC. It is translated as CASTSDRSYEQYF.

This clonotype was observed a handful of times. The chain recombines TRBV4-1 with TRBJ2-3; the D gene is possibly TRBD1 (6 bases). Trimming took off 4 bases at V and 0 bases at J, with 23 bases between the two ends. CDR3 length: 19 residues. The germline V gene encodes CDR1 MGHRA and CDR2 YSYEKL. This chain's CDR3 is CASSPPRGQLTSSTDTQYF. The CDR3 DNA sequence: TGCGCCAGCAGCCCCCCCCGCGGACAGCTGACTTCTAGCACAGATACGCAGTATTTT.

This clonotype was seen more than once but under ten times. The CDR3 DNA is TGTGCCAGCAGTTTATGGGACAGCTCCTACAATGAGCAGTTCTTC. It specifies CASSLWDSSYNEQFF. The rearrangement uses TRBV12-3 or TRBV12-4 and TRBJ2-1; TRBD1 agrees at 7 bases. This CDR3 spans 15 amino acids. J gave up 0 bases and V 2 bases, and 1 base lay outside the gene matches.

Points on this clonotype: A much larger clone lies a single base off, so this may be a read error. V is TRBV20-1 and J is TRBJ2-7, with D perhaps assigned TRBD1 or TRBD2 (5 bases each). Germline lookup yields CDR1 DFQATT and CDR2 SNEGSKA (reference sequence). The CDR3 has 13 amino acids. For the CDR3, the DNA is TGCAGTGCCGCATCCGGGGCAGACTACGATCAGTACTTC. Its protein is CSAASGADYDQYF.

The table lists this clonotype with many counts. The chain couples TRBV28 to TRBJ2-7; weak D call: TRBD1 (6 bases). The CDR3 is 14 residues long. Looked up from germline, CDR1 is MDHEN and CDR2 is SYDVKM. Between the trimmed V and J ends, which lost 2 bases and 6 bases, there was a span of 14 bases. The CDR3 protein is CASSLHIQGSEQYF. The CDR3 region has the DNA TGTGCCAGCAGTTTACACATACAGGGATCCGAGCAGTACTTC.

The chain couples TRBV28 to TRBJ1-6; no reliable D call. Germline V gives CDR1 MDHEN, CDR2 SYDVKM. The germline V and J ends were trimmed by 6 bases and 3 bases, with 9 bases remaining between them. The CDR3 covers 14 residues. The CDR3 nucleotides read TGTGCCAGCAGGCACGACTACTATAATTCACCCCTCCACTTT. This translates into CASRHDYYNSPLHF.

This clonotype was detected only once. It may be a read error: a sequence one base away is much more abundant. This chain uses TRBV15 with TRBJ1-1, with D possibly TRBD1 on 5 matching bases. The CDR3 runs to 14 residues. V was clipped by 3 bases and J by 3 bases, with 11 bases between them. Germline assignment: CDR1 LNHNV and CDR2 YYDKDF (reference sequence). The CDR3 bases are TGTGCCACCAGCAGGGATGGGGGGTACACTGAAGCTTTCTTT. Protein product: CATSRDGGYTEAFF.

The gene calls are TRBV4-1 and TRBJ2-1; D may be TRBD2 (5 bases). The germline gives CDR1 MGHRA, CDR2 YSYEKL. V was cut by 5 bases and J by 0 bases, with 11 bases left in between. The CDR3 has 15 amino acids. CDR3 amino acids: CASSFSVNSYNEQFF. DNA of the CDR3: TGCGCCAGCAGCTTTAGCGTGAACTCCTACAATGAGCAGTTCTTC.

In this sample, this clonotype turned up many times. The V gene is TRBV6-9, the J gene TRBJ2-1; 11 nucleotides align to TRBD2. This CDR3 comprises 15 residues. Trimming at V came to 3 bases and at J to 9 bases, leaving 7 bases not matched to a gene. In germline, CDR1 is MNHGY, CDR2 SVAAGI. The CDR3 region has the DNA TGTGCCAGCAGTTACAGGACTAGCGGGTCGGGTGAGCAGTTCTTC. Translation gives CASSYRTSGSGEQFF.

The chain employs TRBV14 and TRBJ2-7, with 7 bases lining up with TRBD1. The CDR3 consists of 14 residues. Germline CDR1 SGHDN, CDR2 FVKESK. V lost 0 bases to trimming and J lost 4 bases; unmatched junction nucleotides: 3. The CDR3 sequence is CASSQETGFYEQYF. The CDR3 DNA reads as TGTGCCAGCAGCCAAGAGACAGGGTTTTACGAGCAGTACTTC.

This clonotype was counted only a few times. One junction end disagrees with the germline gene, perhaps due to a read error. V usage is TRBV5-1 and J usage is TRBJ1-1; weak D call: TRBD1 (6 bases). CDR1 and CDR2 from the germline V gene are SGHRS and YFSETQ. This CDR3 is 16 amino acids long. The CDR3 loop reads CASSTTPGGMNTVAFF. Written as DNA, the CDR3 is TGCGCCAGCAGCACCACCCCTGGGGGCATGAACACTGTAGCTTTCTTT.

This clonotype has ten or more counts. The chain carries TRBV11-3 and TRBJ2-2; D unresolved. With 5 bases removed from V and 7 bases from J, the gap between germline ends came to 11 bases. This CDR3 is 13 amino acids long. The germline gives CDR1 SGHNT, CDR2 YENEEA. This CDR3 is CASSQDWGGELFF. CDR3 coding DNA: TGTGCCAGCAGCCAAGACTGGGGCGGGGAGCTGTTTTTT. The complete variable domain, with remaining parts taken from reference TRBV11-3 and TRBJ2-2, reads EAGVVQSPRYKIIEKKQPVAFWCNPISGHNTLYWYLQNLGQGPELLIRYENEEAVDDSQLPKDRFSAERLKGVDSTLKIQPAELGDSAVYLCASSQDWGGELFFGEGSRLTVL.

This clonotype appeared a few times. One end of the junction fails to match germline, which may point to a read error. The chain has TRBV7-7 and TRBJ2-5, with TRBD2 matching over 8 bases. In germline, CDR1 is SSHAT, CDR2 FNYEAQ (reference sequence). There are 15 residues in the CDR3. The CDR3 spells CASSRSGRRPETQYF. In nucleotides, the CDR3 is TGTGCTAGCAGCCGAAGCGGGAGAAGGCCAGAGACCCAGTACTTC.

This clonotype was seen many times. V is TRBV2 and J is TRBJ2-3; D is perhaps TRBD1 (6 bases). This CDR3 contains 15 residues. The germline V gene encodes CDR1 SNHLY and CDR2 FYNNEI. Trimming left V 6 bases short and J 0 bases short, with 13 bases between. The CDR3 sequence: CASRGDITSTDTQYF. CDR3 nucleotides: TGTGCCAGCAGAGGGGACATAACTAGCACAGATACGCAGTATTTT.

This clonotype was counted only a few times. The chain recombines TRBV24-1 with TRBJ2-2; 7 nucleotides match TRBD1. The CDR3 is 17 residues long. Germline loops: CDR1 KGHDR, CDR2 SFDVKD. J gave up 0 bases and V 3 bases, and 6 bases lay outside the gene matches. CDR3 nucleotides: TGTGCCACCAGTGATATGCGACAGGGACCGAACACCGGGGAGCTGTTTTTT. Protein sequence: CATSDMRQGPNTGELFF.

A few counts support this clonotype. V usage is TRBV18 and J usage is TRBJ2-1; 12 bases fit TRBD1. CDR1 and CDR2 from the germline V gene are KGHSH and LQKENI. The V segment lost 6 bases and the J segment 6 bases; nucleotides outside the gene matches: 6. CDR3 size: 15 residues. DNA of the CDR3: TGTGCCAGCTCGGCCGGGACAGGGGGCTCCAATGAGCAGTTCTTC. Its translation is CASSAGTGGSNEQFF.

This clonotype was detected ten times or more. The gene calls are TRBV28 and TRBJ2-3; D may be TRBD1 or TRBD2 (5 bases each). Germline assignment: CDR1 MDHEN and CDR2 SYDVKM. The CDR3 is made up of 15 amino acids. V was trimmed by 6 bases and J by 4 bases, leaving 17 bases between them. The CDR3 nucleotides read TGTGCCAGCAGACCGAGGGGATTGAGCGCAGATACGCAGTATTTT. Translation gives CASRPRGLSADTQYF.

This clonotype came up a few times. This chain joins TRBV6-2 or TRBV6-3 and TRBJ2-1; TRBD2 is a possible D gene (5 bases). This CDR3 is built from 12 residues. V was cut by 7 bases and J by 8 bases, with 12 bases left in between. The germline gives CDR1 MNHEY, CDR2 SVGEGT. The CDR3 DNA reads as TGTGCCAGCACCTATGGGGAGCATGAGCAGTTCTTC. This translates into CASTYGEHEQFF.

This clonotype was found many times. The chain combines TRBV11-3 with TRBJ2-3; D may be TRBD2 (5 bases). Trimming removed 6 bases from V and 8 bases from J, with 12 bases in between. The CDR3 is 12 amino acids. Looked up from germline, CDR1 is SGHNT and CDR2 is YENEEA. The CDR3 reads CASSREGFTQYF. The CDR3 nucleotides are TGTGCCAGCAGTAGAGAGGGCTTTACGCAGTATTTT.

The chain's CDR3 is CASSPSNGRGEQYF. CDR3 sequence (DNA): TGTGCCAGCAGCCCCTCTAACGGGAGGGGCGAGCAGTACTTC. This sequence joins TRBV3-1 and TRBJ2-7; 8 nucleotides agree with TRBD2. This CDR3 spans 14 amino acids. V dropped 4 bases and J dropped 6; count of bases not matched to a gene: 8. Germline CDR1 is LGHDT and CDR2 is YNNKEL (reference sequence).